A single sample is the source of the 2 T cell receptor beta chains below, sequenced in a study of shared clonotypes between healthy human individuals. Terminally differentiated effector memory CD45RA+ cells were left out of the naive CD8 fraction, which was CD45RO-negative and positively selected for CCR7. Repertoires were generated with immunoSEQ multiplex PCR, while TCRdb's copy carries only in-frame clones and drops some. The repertoire includes almost 700,000 clones, just over 90% of them detected once, and approximately 25% sits in the top ten. The sequenced material came from naive CD8+ T cells sorted from blood. Receptors originate from a man aged 25 to 40 in good health.

The chain has TRBV5-8 and TRBJ2-1; a possible D gene is TRBD1 (6 bases). The V end was cut by 8 bases, the J end by 3 bases, with 18 bases between. Germline V lookup: CDR1 SGHTS, CDR2 YDEGEE. CDR3 size: 15 residues. CDR3 in DNA: TGTGCCAGTCTGGTGGAAGGGGGTCTCTACAATGAGCAGTTCTTC. It encodes CASLVEGGLYNEQFF.

This chain joins TRBV28 and TRBJ1-2; 10 bases are shared with TRBD1. With V trimmed by 5 bases and J by 4 bases, 7 bases remained unmatched. The CDR3 runs to 15 residues. CDR1 MDHEN and CDR2 SYDVKM come from the germline V gene. The CDR3 sequence: CASSPNRDRGYGYTF. The CDR3 DNA reads TGTGCCAGCAGTCCGAACCGGGACAGGGGCTATGGCTACACCTTC.